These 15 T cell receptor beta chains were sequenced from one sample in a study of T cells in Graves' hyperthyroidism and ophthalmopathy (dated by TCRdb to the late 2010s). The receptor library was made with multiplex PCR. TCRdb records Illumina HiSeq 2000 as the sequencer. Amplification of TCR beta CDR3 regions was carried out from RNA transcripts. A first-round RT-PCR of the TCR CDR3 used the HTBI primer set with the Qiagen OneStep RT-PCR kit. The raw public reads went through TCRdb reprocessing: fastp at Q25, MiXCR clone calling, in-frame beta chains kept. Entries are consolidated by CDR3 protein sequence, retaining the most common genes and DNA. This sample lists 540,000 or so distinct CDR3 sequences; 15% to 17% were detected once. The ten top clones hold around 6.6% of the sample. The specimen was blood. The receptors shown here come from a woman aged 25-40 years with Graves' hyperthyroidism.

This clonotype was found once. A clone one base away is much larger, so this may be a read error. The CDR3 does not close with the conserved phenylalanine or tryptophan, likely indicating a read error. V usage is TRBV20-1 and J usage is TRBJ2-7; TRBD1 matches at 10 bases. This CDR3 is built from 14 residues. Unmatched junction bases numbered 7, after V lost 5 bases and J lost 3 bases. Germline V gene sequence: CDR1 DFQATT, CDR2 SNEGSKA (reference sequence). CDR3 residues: CSAVRDRGFYEQYS. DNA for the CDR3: TGCAGTGCTGTCCGGGACAGGGGTTTCTACGAGCAGTACTCC.

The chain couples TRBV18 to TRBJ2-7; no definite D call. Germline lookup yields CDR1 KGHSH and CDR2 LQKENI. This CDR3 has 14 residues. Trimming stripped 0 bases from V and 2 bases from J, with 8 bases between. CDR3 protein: CASSPPDIPYEQYF. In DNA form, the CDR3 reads TGTGCCAGCTCACCACCTGATATACCCTACGAGCAGTACTTC.

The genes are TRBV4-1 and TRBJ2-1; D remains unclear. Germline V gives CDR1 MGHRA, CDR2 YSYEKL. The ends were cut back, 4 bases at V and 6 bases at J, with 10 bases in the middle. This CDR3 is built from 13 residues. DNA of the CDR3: TGCGCCAGCAGCCCCCTATATCTCAATGAGCAGTTCTTC. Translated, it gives CASSPLYLNEQFF.

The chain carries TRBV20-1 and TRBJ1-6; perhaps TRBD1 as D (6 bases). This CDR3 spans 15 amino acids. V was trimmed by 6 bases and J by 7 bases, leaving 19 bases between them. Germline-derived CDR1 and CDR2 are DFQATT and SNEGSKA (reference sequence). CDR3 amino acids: CSAPPQGGANSPLHF. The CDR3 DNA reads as TGCAGTGCCCCTCCACAAGGGGGGGCAAATTCACCCCTCCACTTT.

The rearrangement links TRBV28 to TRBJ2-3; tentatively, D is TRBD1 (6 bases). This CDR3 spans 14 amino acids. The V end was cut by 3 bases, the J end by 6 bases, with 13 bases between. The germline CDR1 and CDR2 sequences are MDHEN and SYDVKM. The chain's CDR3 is CASSLPSGADTQYF. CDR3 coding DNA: TGTGCCAGCAGTTTGCCCTCAGGGGCGGATACGCAGTATTTT.

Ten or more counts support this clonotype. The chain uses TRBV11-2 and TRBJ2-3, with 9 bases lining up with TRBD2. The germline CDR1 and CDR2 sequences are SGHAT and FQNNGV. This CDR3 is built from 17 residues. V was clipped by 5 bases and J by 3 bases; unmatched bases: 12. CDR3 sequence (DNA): TGTGCCAGCAGCCCCCTGGGGCGGGAGGGGTGGACAGATACGCAGTATTTT. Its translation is CASSPLGREGWTDTQYF.

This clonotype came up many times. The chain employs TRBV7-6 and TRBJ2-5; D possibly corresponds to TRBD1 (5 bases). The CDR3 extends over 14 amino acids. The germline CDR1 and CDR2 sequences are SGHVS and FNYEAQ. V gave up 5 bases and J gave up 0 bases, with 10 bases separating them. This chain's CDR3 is CASSPGHDQETQYF. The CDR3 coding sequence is TGTGCCAGCAGCCCTGGACACGACCAAGAGACCCAGTACTTC.

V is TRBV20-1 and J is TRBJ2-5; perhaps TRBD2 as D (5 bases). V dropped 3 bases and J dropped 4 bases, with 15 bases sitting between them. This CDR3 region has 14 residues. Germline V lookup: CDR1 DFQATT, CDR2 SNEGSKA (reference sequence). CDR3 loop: CSASGKGNRETQYF. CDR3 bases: TGCAGTGCTAGCGGGAAAGGAAATAGAGAGACCCAGTACTTC.

CDR3 protein: CSAREKGGRYGYTF. The DNA for the CDR3 is TGCAGTGCTAGAGAAAAAGGGGGCCGCTATGGCTACACCTTC. The chain links TRBV20-1 to TRBJ1-2; 7 bases agree with TRBD1. The CDR3 is made up of 14 amino acids. Germline trimming cut 0 bases from V and 4 bases from J; bases unmatched to any gene: 5. Germline V lookup: CDR1 DFQATT, CDR2 SNEGSKA (reference sequence).

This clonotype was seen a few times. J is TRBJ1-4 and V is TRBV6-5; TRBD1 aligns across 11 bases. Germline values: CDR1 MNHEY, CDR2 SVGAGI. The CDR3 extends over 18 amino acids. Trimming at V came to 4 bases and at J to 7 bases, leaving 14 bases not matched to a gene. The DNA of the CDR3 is TGTGCCAGCAGTTCCCCCAAGGACAGGGGGCGCGGAGGTGAAAAACTGTTTTTT. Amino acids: CASSSPKDRGRGGEKLFF.

Written as DNA, the CDR3 is TGTGCCACCAGTGATCCGGGAACCCACGAGCAGTACTTC. This gives the protein CATSDPGTHEQYF. The chain links TRBV24-1 to TRBJ2-7; possibly TRBD2 for D (5 bases). Trimming removed 3 bases at V and 5 bases at J, with 10 bases between. This CDR3 is 13 amino acids long. Germline V gene sequence: CDR1 KGHDR, CDR2 SFDVKD.

As DNA, the CDR3 is TGTGCCAGCAGCCAGGGGACAGGGTTTCAGCCCCAGCATTTT. Translating it yields CASSQGTGFQPQHF. The chain employs TRBV6-1 and TRBJ1-5; 9 nucleotides agree with TRBD1. Germline loops: CDR1 MNHNS, CDR2 SASEGT. V lost 6 bases to trimming and J lost 6 bases; unmatched junction nucleotides: 6. CDR3 size: 14 residues.

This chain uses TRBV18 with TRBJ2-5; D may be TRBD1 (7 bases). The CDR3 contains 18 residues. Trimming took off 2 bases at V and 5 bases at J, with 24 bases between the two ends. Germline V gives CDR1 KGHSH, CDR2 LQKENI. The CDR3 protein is CASSPIKGQPGGFETQYF. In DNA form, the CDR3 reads TGTGCCAGCTCACCAATAAAGGGACAGCCTGGAGGGTTTGAGACCCAGTACTTC.

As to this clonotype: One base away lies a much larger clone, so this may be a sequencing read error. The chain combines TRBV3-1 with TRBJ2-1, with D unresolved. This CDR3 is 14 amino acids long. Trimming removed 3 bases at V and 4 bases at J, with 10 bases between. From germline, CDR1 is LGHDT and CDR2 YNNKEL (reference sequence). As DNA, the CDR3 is TGTGCCAGCAGCCATGAGGCGGCTTACAATGAGCAGTTCTTC. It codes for CASSHEAAYNEQFF.

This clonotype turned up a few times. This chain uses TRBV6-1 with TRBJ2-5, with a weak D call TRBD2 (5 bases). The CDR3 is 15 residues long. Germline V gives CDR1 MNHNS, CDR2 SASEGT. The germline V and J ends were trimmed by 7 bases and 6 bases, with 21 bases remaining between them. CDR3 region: CASTNSDGVVKTQYF. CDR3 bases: TGTGCCAGCACCAACTCTGACGGGGTTGTAAAGACCCAGTACTTC.